This TCR beta chain was sequenced for a study of blood T cell repertoires in COVID-19. Study details: COVID-19 samples from acute and convalescent phases originated in the United States, Italy and Spain.

Clones were sequenced by immunoSEQ multiplex PCR, and TCRdb holds only the in-frame ones, with some missing. Here the sample spans some 64,000 clones, around 77% being singletons. V lost 0 bases, J lost 2 bases, and 0 bases stayed unmatched. Germline CDR1 SEHNR, CDR2 FQNEAQ (reference sequence). The CDR3 covers 15 residues. The sample comprised peripheral blood. V gene TRBV7-9 combines with J gene TRBJ2-7, with 11 bases that match TRBD2. The receptor was isolated from a man at least 80 years old with active or convalescent COVID-19. The CDR3 sequence is CASSLAGLAAYEQYF. The CDR3 DNA reads as TGTGCCAGCAGCTTAGCGGGACTAGCGGCCTACGAGCAGTACTTC.